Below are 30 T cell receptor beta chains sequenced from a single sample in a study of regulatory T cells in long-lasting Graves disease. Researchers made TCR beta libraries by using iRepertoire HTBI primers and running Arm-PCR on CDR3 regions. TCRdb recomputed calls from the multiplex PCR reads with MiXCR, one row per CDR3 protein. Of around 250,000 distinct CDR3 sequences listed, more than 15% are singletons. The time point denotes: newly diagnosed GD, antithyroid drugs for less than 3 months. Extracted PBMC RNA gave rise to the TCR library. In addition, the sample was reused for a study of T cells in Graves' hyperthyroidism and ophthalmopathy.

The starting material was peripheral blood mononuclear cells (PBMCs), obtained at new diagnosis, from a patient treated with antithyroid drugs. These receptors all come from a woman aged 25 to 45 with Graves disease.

The CDR3 region has the DNA TGTGCCATCCGTCTGGAACCCGATGACTACGAGCAGTACTTC. As protein: CAIRLEPDDYEQYF. The V call is TRBV10-3, the J call TRBJ2-7, with D hard to call. CDR3 size: 14 residues. Germline V CDR1 and CDR2: ENHRY, SYGVKD. With 8 bases removed from V and 3 bases from J, the gap between germline ends came to 17 bases.

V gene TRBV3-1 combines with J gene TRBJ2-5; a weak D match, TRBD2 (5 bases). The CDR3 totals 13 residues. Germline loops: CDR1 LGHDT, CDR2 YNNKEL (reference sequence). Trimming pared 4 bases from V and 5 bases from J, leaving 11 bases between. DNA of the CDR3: TGTGCCAGCAGCCTCCCGGGAAGGGAGACCCAGTACTTC. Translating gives CASSLPGRETQYF.

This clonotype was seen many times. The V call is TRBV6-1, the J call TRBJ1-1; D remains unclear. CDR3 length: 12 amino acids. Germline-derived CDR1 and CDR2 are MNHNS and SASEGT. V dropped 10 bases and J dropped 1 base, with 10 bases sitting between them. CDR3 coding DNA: TGTGCCACCTTCAGTGCGAACACTGAAGCTTTCTTT. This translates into CATFSANTEAFF.

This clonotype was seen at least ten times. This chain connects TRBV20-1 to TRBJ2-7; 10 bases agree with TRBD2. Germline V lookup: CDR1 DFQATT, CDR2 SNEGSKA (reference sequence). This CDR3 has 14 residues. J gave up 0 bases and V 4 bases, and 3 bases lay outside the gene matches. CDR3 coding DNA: TGCAGTGCTACTAGCGGGGGTCTCTCCTACGAGCAGTACTTC. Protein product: CSATSGGLSYEQYF.

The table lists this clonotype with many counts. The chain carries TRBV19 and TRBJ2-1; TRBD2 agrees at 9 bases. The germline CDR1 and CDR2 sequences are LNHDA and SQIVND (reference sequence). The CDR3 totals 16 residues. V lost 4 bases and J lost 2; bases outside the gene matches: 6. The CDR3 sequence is CASSSSSGGTYNEQFF. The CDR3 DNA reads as TGTGCCAGTAGTAGCTCCAGCGGGGGGACCTACAATGAGCAGTTCTTC.

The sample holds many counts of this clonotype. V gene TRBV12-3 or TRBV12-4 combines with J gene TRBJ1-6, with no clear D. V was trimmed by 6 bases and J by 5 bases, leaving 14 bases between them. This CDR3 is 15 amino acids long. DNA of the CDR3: TGTGCCAGCAGCGCCCCAGAAAGTAATAATTCACCCCTCCACTTT. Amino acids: CASSAPESNNSPLHF.

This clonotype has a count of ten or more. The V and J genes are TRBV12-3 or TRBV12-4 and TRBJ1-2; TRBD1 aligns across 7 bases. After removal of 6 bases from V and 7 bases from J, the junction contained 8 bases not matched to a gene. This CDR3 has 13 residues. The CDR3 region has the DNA TGTGCCAGCAGAAAGACAGGGTTCAGTGGCTACACCTTC. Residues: CASRKTGFSGYTF.

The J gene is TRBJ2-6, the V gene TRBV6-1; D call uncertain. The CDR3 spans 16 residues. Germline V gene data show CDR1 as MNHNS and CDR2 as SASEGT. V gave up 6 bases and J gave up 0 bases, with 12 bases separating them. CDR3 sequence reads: CASSSFTDSGANVLTF. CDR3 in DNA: TGTGCCAGCAGCAGTTTCACGGACTCTGGGGCCAACGTCCTGACTTTC.

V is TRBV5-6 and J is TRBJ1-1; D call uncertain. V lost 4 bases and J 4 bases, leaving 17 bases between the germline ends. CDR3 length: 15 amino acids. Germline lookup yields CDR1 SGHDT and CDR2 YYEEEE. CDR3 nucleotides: TGTGCCAGCAGCCCTGGTGGTGTATGGGGCACTGAAGCTTTCTTT. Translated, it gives CASSPGGVWGTEAFF.

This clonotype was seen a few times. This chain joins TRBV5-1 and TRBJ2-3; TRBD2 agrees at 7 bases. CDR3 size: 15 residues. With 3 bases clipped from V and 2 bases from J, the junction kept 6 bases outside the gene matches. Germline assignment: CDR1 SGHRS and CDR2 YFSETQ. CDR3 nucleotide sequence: TGCGCCAGCAGCTCCTCTAGCGGATACACAGATACGCAGTATTTT. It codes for CASSSSSGYTDTQYF.

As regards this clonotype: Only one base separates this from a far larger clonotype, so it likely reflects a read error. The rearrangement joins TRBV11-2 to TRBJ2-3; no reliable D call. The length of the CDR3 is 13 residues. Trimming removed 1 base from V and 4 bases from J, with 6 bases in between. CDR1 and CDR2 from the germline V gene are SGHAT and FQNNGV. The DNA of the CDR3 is TGTGCCAGCAGCTTAGCCCACGCAGATACGCAGTATTTT. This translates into CASSLAHADTQYF.

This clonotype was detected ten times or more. For the CDR3, the DNA is TGTGCCAGCAGTGTCCCTGTTGGGGGGGTACCCTACGAGCAGTACTTC. Translation gives CASSVPVGGVPYEQYF. The V and J genes are TRBV6-2 or TRBV6-3 and TRBJ2-7, with 7 bases lining up with TRBD2. CDR3 size: 16 residues. Per the germline V gene, CDR1 is MNHEY and CDR2 is SVGEGT. V was clipped by 5 bases and J by 2 bases; unmatched bases: 12.

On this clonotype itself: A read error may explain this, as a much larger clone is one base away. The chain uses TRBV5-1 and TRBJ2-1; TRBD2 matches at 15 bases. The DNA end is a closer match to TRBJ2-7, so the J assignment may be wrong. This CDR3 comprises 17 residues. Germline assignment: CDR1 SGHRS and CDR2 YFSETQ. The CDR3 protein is CASSGLAGGSSYNEQYF. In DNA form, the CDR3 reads TGCGCCAGCAGCGGACTAGCGGGGGGGAGCTCCTACAATGAGCAGTACTTC.

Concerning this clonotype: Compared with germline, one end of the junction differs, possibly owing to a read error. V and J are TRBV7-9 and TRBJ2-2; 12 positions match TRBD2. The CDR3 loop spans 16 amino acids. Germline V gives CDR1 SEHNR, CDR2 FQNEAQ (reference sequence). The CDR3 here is CASSSSGGAVDGELFF. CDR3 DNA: TGCGCCAGCAGCTCTAGCGGGGGGGCCGTAGACGGGGAGCTGTTTTTT.

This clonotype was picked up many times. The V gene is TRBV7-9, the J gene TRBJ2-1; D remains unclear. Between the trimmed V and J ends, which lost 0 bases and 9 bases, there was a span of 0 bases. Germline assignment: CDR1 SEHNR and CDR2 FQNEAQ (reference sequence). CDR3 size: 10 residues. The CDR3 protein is CASSLAEQFF. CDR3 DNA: TGTGCCAGCAGCTTAGCTGAGCAGTTCTTC.

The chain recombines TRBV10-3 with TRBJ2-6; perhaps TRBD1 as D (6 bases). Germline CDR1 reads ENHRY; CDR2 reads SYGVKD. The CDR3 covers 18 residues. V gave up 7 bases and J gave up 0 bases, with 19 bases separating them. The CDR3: CAIKIGDTVFSGANVLTF. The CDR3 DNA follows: TGTGCCATCAAGATCGGGGACACGGTTTTCTCTGGGGCCAACGTCCTGACTTTC.

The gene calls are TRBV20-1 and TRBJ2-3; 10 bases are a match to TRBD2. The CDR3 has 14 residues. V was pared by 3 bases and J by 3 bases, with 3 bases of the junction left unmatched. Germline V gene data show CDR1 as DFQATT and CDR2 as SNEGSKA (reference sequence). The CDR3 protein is CSASPSGGTDTQYF. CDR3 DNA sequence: TGCAGTGCTAGCCCTAGCGGGGGAACAGATACGCAGTATTTT.

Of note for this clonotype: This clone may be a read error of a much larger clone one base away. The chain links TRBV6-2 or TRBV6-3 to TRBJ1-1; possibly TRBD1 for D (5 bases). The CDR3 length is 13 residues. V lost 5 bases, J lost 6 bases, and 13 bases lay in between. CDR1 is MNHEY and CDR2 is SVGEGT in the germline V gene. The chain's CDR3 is CASSGSRAAEAFF. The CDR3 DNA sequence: TGTGCCAGCAGTGGAAGCAGGGCCGCTGAAGCTTTCTTT.

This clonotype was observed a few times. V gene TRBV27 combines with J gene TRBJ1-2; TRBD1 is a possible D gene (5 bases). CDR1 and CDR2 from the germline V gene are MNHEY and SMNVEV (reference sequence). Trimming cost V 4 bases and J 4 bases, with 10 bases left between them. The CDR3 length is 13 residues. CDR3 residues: CASSSRGPYGYTF. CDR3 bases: TGTGCCAGCAGTTCCCGGGGCCCCTATGGCTACACCTTC.

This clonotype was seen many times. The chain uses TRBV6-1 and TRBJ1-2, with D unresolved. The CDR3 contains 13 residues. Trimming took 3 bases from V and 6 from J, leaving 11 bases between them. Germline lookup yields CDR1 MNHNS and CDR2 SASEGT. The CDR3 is CASSELLTHGYTF. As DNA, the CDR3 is TGTGCCAGCAGTGAGCTCTTGACACATGGCTACACCTTC.

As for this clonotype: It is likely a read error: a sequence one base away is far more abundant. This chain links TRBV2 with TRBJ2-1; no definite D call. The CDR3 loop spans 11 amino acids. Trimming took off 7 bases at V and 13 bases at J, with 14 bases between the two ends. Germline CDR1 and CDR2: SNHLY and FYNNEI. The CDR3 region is CASTLMETQFF. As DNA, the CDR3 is TGTGCCAGCACGCTTATGGAGACCCAGTTCTTC. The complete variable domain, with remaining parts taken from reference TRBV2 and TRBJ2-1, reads EPEVTQTPSHQVTQMGQEVILRCVPISNHLYFYWYRQILGQKVEFLVSFYNNEISEKSEIFDDQFSVERPDGSNFTLKIRSTKLEDSAMYFCASTLMETQFFGPGTRLTVL.

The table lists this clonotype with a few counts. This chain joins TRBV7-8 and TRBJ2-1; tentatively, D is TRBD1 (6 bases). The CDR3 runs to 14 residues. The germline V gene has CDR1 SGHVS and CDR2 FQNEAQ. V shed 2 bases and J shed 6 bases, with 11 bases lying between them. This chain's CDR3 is CASSLTRGGNEQFF. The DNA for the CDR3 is TGTGCCAGCAGCTTAACACGAGGGGGCAATGAGCAGTTCTTC.

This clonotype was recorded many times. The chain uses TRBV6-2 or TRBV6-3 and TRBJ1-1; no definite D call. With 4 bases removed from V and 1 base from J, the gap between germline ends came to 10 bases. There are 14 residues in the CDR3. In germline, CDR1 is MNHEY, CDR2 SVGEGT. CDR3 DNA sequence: TGTGCCAGCAGTTTGGGGTTGACGAACACTGAAGCTTTCTTT. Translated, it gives CASSLGLTNTEAFF.

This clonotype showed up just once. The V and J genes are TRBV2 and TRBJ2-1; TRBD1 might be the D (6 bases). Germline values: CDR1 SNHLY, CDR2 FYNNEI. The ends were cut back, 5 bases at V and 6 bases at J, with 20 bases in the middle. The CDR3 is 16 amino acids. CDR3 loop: CASSKEPGEYANEQFF. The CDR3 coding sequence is TGTGCCAGCAGTAAAGAGCCAGGGGAATATGCCAATGAGCAGTTCTTC.

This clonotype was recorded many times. The chain's CDR3 is CASSSNPGTALNTEAFF. The DNA for the CDR3 is TGTGCCAGCAGCTCCAACCCCGGGACAGCCCTGAACACTGAAGCTTTCTTT. This sequence joins TRBV11-2 and TRBJ1-1; TRBD1 matches at 7 bases. V dropped 4 bases and J dropped 0; count of bases not matched to a gene: 11. Germline V CDR1 and CDR2: SGHAT, FQNNGV. The CDR3 sequence is 17 residues long.

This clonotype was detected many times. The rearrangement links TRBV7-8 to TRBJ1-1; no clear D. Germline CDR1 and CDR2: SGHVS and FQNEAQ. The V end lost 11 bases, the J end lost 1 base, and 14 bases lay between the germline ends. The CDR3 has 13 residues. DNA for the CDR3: TGTGCCTCCGGGTGGGGAGGGAACACTGAAGCTTTCTTT. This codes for CASGWGGNTEAFF.

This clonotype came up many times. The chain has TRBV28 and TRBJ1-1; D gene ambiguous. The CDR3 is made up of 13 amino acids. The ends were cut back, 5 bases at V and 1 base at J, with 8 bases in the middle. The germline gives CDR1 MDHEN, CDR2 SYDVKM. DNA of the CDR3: TGTGCCAGCAGTCCCCCCACGAACACTGAAGCTTTCTTT. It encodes CASSPPTNTEAFF.

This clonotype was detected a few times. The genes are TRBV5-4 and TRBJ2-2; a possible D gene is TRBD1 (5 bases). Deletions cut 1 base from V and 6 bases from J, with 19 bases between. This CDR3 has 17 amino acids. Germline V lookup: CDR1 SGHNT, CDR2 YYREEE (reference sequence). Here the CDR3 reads CASSLFQGLGGAGELFF. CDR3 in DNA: TGTGCCAGCAGCTTGTTTCAGGGTCTTGGTGGGGCCGGGGAGCTGTTTTTT.

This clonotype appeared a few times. DNA of the CDR3: TGTGCCAGCTCACAGGACGGTAGTACAGATACGCAGTATTTT. This gives the protein CASSQDGSTDTQYF. The V call is TRBV18, the J call TRBJ2-3; D unresolved. Germline CDR1 KGHSH, CDR2 LQKENI. V lost 4 bases, J lost 3 bases, and 11 bases lay in between. This CDR3 is 14 amino acids long.

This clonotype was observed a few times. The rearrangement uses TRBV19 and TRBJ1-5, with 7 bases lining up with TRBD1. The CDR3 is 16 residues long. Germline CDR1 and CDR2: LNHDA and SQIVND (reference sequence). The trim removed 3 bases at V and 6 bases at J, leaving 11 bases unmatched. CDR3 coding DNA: TGTGCCAGTAGTATGGTGGAGGGGGCTCTTTCTCAGCCCCAGCATTTT. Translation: CASSMVEGALSQPQHF.